The text below deals with one T cell receptor beta chain. Its target is not known. This sample was included in a study of PD-1 blockade in classical Hodgkin lymphoma. Study-level information: Nivolumab was given intravenously to patients at 3 mg/kg every 2 weeks. Study-level results: A significant rise in TCR diversity was seen by C4D1 for CD4+ cells but not for CD8+ cells. Complete responders entered with baseline diversity on par with newly diagnosed patients, the results showed. Those patients who began receiving nivolumab less than 1 year after ASCT had lower diversity, and they were excluded.

The table came from immunoSEQ multiplex PCR; TCRdb's copy has only in-frame clones and leaves some out. The sample includes about 22,000 clones, around 74% of them seen just once. The CDR3 consists of 13 residues. The V gene's germline CDR1 is LNHDA and CDR2 SQIVND (reference sequence). Deletions cut 8 bases from V and 3 bases from J, with 11 bases between. Stated time point: cycle 4 day 1 (C4D1), after five to seven weeks of nivolumab. Relapse after autologous stem cell transplantation occurred in every patient, and brentuximab vedotin exposure varied. The study purified CD4+ T cells from thawed PBMCs using magnetic negative selection.

The source is a human donor with classical Hodgkin lymphoma. The rearrangement links TRBV19 to TRBJ2-1; no definite D call. The sample in question was CD4+ T cells from blood, obtained before the fourth cycle of nivolumab. CDR3 coding DNA: TGTGCCAGTTCTTTCGACCACTACAATGAGCAGTTCTTC. Protein product: CASSFDHYNEQFF.